This T cell receptor beta chain came from a study of cytomegalovirus exposure and HLA in healthy donors. Study-wide points: Available immune exposure information covered CMV serostatus only. It is likely that the observed cluster of highly shared sequence variants was a sequencing artifact. There were some 150 TCR beta chains listed as cytomegalovirus-associated.

In germline, CDR1 is SGDLS, CDR2 YYNGEE. Germline trimming cut 0 bases from V and 5 bases from J; bases unmatched to any gene: 6. The CDR3 has 16 residues. The PCR made use of 60 Vbeta and 13 Jbeta primers. Only in-frame clones appear in the TCRdb table, and some are missing; sequencing was by immunoSEQ multiplex PCR. Among 80,000 to 130,000 clones listed, around 80% were seen once. Comment on this clone: Its target is not known.

The clonotype was recovered from a woman aged 18 to 35 in good health and CMV-seronegative. The V call is TRBV9, the J call TRBJ2-5, with 11 nucleotides matching TRBD2. The sequenced material came from PBMCs. The CDR3 region is CASSVALAGGRETQYF. The CDR3 region has the DNA TGTGCCAGCAGCGTAGCCCTAGCGGGAGGCCGTGAGACCCAGTACTTC.